Listed below are T cell receptor beta chains from one sample, sequenced in a study of cytomegalovirus exposure and HLA in healthy donors. TCRdb's table, derived via immunoSEQ multiplex PCR, lists solely in-frame clones and lacks some. This sample has about 120,000 clones, with about 70% found just once. The sequencing sample was made of PBMCs. The receptors derive from a young woman in good health and CMV-seronegative. Both conserved end residues are part of each CDR3. The order of the fields is D gene, V gene, J gene, clone size, CDR3 protein, CDR3 DNA. D genes are given only for firm matches. Rows may omit the clone size; those that give it use once, few, many or a size class.

>.|TRBV27|TRBJ1-1|.
CASSFGGAEAFF
TGTGCCAGCAGTTTTGGGGGCGCTGAAGCTTTCTTT
>TRBD1|TRBV10-2|TRBJ2-7|.
CASSSGTGALGSSYEQYF
TGCGCCAGCAGCTCCGGGACAGGGGCCTTGGGGAGCTCCTACGAGCAGTACTTC
>TRBD2|TRBV4-3|TRBJ2-1|.
CASSQDSSGDNEQFF
TGCGCCAGCAGCCAAGATAGTAGCGGGGACAATGAGCAGTTCTTC
>.|TRBV5-1|TRBJ2-7|.
CASSLGGNYEQYF
TGCGCCAGCAGCTTGGGAGGGAACTACGAGCAGTACTTC
>TRBD2|TRBV5-8|TRBJ2-1|.
CASSPGTSGYNEQFF
TGTGCCAGCAGCCCAGGGACTAGCGGATACAATGAGCAGTTCTTC
>.|TRBV6-6|TRBJ1-1|.
CASSLLGGNNEAFF
TGTGCCAGCAGCCTCTTAGGAGGGAACAATGAAGCTTTCTTT
>.|TRBV6-1|TRBJ1-1|.
CASTPGVMNTEAFF
TGTGCCAGCACCCCGGGGGTTATGAACACTGAAGCTTTCTTT
>.|TRBV19|TRBJ2-7|.
CASSREQTYEQYF
TGTGCCAGTAGTAGGGAGCAAACCTACGAGCAGTACTTC
>.|TRBV5-1|TRBJ2-3|few
CASSLMTSTDTQYF
TGCGCCAGCAGCTTAATGACTAGCACAGATACGCAGTATTTT
>.|TRBV19|TRBJ2-5|.
CASSIRVGETQYF
TGTGCCAGTAGTATTCGGGTCGGAGAGACCCAGTACTTC
>.|TRBV2|TRBJ1-1|few
CASSAAENTEAFF
TGTGCCAGCAGTGCCGCAGAGAACACTGAAGCTTTCTTT
>.|TRBV7-9|TRBJ1-2|.
CASSLSAGPYGYTF
TGTGCCAGCAGCCTTTCAGCGGGCCCATATGGCTACACCTTC
>.|TRBV7-9|TRBJ1-3|few
CASSRAPQGMRGNTIYF
TGTGCCAGCAGCAGAGCTCCGCAGGGGATGAGAGGGAACACCATATATTTT
>.|TRBV7-7|TRBJ2-7|.
CASSSGQNYEQYF
TGTGCTAGCAGCTCCGGACAGAACTACGAGCAGTACTTC
>TRBD1|TRBV2|TRBJ1-6|few
CASAGQTYNSPLHF
TGTGCCAGCGCGGGACAGACGTATAATTCACCCCTCCACTTT
>.|TRBV10-3|TRBJ1-2|few
CAISESTAYGYTF
TGTGCCATCAGTGAGTCAACTGCCTACGGCTACACCTTC
>.|TRBV12-5|TRBJ1-2|many
CASGLTEDGYTF
TGTGCTAGTGGTTTGACGGAGGATGGCTACACCTTC
>.|TRBV4-3|TRBJ1-3|.
CASSQVIGSSGNTIYF
TGCGCCAGCAGCCAAGTGATCGGGAGTTCTGGAAACACCATATATTTT
>.|TRBV5-6|TRBJ2-3|.
CASSLTGVRSTDTQYF
TGTGCCAGCAGCCTGACTGGCGTTAGAAGCACAGATACGCAGTATTTT
>.|TRBV6-5|TRBJ2-2|.
CASSYSGTNTGELFF
TGTGCCAGCAGTTACTCGGGCACGAACACCGGGGAGCTGTTTTTT
>TRBD1|TRBV7-6|TRBJ2-1|.
CASRPGTGITEQFF
TGTGCCAGCAGACCCGGGACAGGGATCACTGAGCAGTTCTTC
>.|TRBV9|TRBJ1-6|once
CASSVASGPLHF
TGTGCCAGCAGCGTAGCTTCCGGTCCCCTCCACTTT
>TRBD1|TRBV6-1|TRBJ1-2|once
CASSGGGQGDGYTF
TGTGCCAGCAGTGGAGGAGGACAGGGGGACGGCTACACCTTC
>TRBD1|TRBV29-1|TRBJ1-3|.
CSVEGQGIGNTIYF
TGCAGCGTCGAAGGACAGGGCATAGGAAACACCATATATTTT
>.|TRBV9|TRBJ1-3|.
CASSDPSFSGNTIYF
TGTGCCAGCAGCGATCCGTCCTTCTCTGGAAACACCATATATTTT
>.|TRBV6-5|TRBJ1-5|.
CASSFGSLRSNQPQHF
TGTGCCAGCAGTTTTGGCAGTTTGAGGAGCAATCAGCCCCAGCATTTT
>TRBD1|TRBV5-6|TRBJ1-2|.
CASTPFRDRVRGYTF
TGTGCCAGCACCCCCTTCAGGGACAGGGTCAGGGGCTACACCTTC
>TRBD1|TRBV6-1|TRBJ1-1|.
CASSVGGKTEAFF
TGTGCCAGCAGTGTAGGGGGCAAAACTGAAGCTTTCTTT